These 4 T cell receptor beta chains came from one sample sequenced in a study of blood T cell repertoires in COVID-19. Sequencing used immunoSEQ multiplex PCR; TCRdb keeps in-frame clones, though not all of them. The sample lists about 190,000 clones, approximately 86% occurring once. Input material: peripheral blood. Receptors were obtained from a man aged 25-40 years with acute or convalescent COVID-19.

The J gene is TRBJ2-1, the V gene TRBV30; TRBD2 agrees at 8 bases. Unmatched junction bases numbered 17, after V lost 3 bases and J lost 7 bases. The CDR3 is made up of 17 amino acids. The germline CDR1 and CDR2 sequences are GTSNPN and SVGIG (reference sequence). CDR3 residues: CAWRLSLFGRADNEQFF. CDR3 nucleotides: TGTGCCTGGAGATTATCCCTCTTCGGGAGGGCCGATAATGAGCAGTTCTTC.

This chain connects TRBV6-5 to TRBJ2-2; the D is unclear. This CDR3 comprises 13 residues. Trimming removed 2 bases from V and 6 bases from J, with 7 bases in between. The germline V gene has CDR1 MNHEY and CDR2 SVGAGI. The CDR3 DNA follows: TGTGCCAGCAGTTACGAAGGAGCCGGGGAGCTGTTTTTT. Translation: CASSYEGAGELFF.

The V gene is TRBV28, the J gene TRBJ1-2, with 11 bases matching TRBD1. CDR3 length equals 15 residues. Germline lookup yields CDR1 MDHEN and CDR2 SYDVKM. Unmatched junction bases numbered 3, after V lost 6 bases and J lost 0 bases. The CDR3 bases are TGTGCCAGCAGCAAGGACAGGGGGCCTAACTATGGCTACACCTTC. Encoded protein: CASSKDRGPNYGYTF.

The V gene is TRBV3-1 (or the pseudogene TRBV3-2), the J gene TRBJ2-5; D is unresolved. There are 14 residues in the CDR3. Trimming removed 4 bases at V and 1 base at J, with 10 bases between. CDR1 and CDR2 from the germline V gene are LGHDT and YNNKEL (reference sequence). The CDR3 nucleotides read TGTGCCAGCAGCCCCCCAGGCGTCCAAGAGACCCAGTACTTC. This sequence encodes CASSPPGVQETQYF.